Presented here are 17 T cell receptor beta chains from one specimen sequenced in a study of molecular identifiers for immune sequencing clone quantification. TCRdb re-analysed the PCR reads in MiXCR, keeping a single row per CDR3 protein. The data hold about 510,000 distinct CDR3 sequences, with approximately 25% observed a single time. Sequencing used naive CD8+ T cells from blood, with Jurkat cell RNA spiked in. Subset specified: FACS-sorted CD8+CD4-CCR7+CD45RA+ naive T cells. Source of these receptors: a human donor in good health. Some libraries in this study had Jurkat cell RNA spiked in.

In regard to this clonotype: One end of the junction fails to match germline, which may point to a read error. V gene TRBV6-2 or TRBV6-3 combines with J gene TRBJ1-1; the D is unclear. CDR1 is MNHEY, CDR2 SVGEGT, per germline. CDR3 length: 15 amino acids. CDR3 protein: CASKATPGANTEASF. As DNA, the CDR3 is TGTGCCAGCAAGGCTACTCCCGGTGCGAACACTGAAGCTTCCTTT.

The CDR3 reads CASSFGTGESPLHF. CDR3 DNA sequence: TGTGCCAGCAGCTTTGGGACAGGGGAGTCACCCCTCCACTTT. The genes are TRBV13 and TRBJ1-6, with 10 nucleotides matching TRBD1. CDR1 is PRHDT and CDR2 is FYEKMQ in the germline V gene (reference sequence). This CDR3 is built from 14 residues. V lost 3 bases to trimming and J lost 10 bases; unmatched junction nucleotides: 3.

Worth noting for this clonotype: At one boundary the junction diverges from the germline segment, which might be a read error. The CDR3, as DNA: TGTGCCAGCAGCTTGGGACAGGGAACAGATACGCAGTGTTTT. Its protein is CASSLGQGTDTQCF. This chain uses TRBV7-9 with TRBJ2-3; 9 positions agree with TRBD1. This CDR3 comprises 14 residues. Looked up from germline, CDR1 is SEHNR and CDR2 is FQNEAQ (reference sequence). Together with reference TRBV7-9 and TRBJ2-3, the CDR3 gives the full variable domain: DTGVSQNPRHKITKRGQNVTFRCDPISEHNRLYWYRQTLGQGPEFLTYFQNEAQLEKSRLLSDRFSAERPKGSFSTLEIQRTEQGDSAMYLCASSLGQGTDTQCFGPGTRLTVL.

There are a few counts of this clonotype. V usage is TRBV12-3 or TRBV12-4 and J usage is TRBJ1-1; 7 bases are a match to TRBD1. CDR3 length: 18 residues. V dropped 7 bases and J dropped 3; count of bases not matched to a gene: 20. The CDR3, as DNA: TGTGCCAGCACGTCATCGGGGCGAGGGGGCGCCTCGGACACTGAAGCTTTCTTT. It yields the protein CASTSSGRGGASDTEAFF.

To note about this clonotype: A much larger clone lies one base from this, so it may be a read error. The chain employs TRBV20-1 and TRBJ1-1; weak D call: TRBD1 (5 bases). This CDR3 is built from 12 residues. Germline assignment: CDR1 DFQATT and CDR2 SNEGSKA (reference sequence). The CDR3 bases are TGCAGTGCTAGAGATCTAAGGGGAGAAGCTTACTTT. Translating gives CSARDLRGEAYF.

This clonotype was counted between two and nine times. This chain connects TRBV30 to TRBJ2-4; D gene ambiguous. Germline assignment: CDR1 GTSNPN and CDR2 SVGIG (reference sequence). Deletions cut 0 bases from V and 13 bases from J, with 22 bases between. The CDR3 sequence is 15 residues long. This chain's CDR3 is CAWSVGIGRSQKQYF. Written as DNA, the CDR3 is TGTGCCTGGAGTGTAGGGATTGGCAGGAGCCAAAAACAGTACTTC. Full variable domain (rest looked up from reference TRBV30 and TRBJ2-4): SQTIHQWPATLVQPVGSPLSLECTVEGTSNPNLYWYRQAAGRGLQLLFYSVGIGQISSEVPQNLSASRPQDRQFILSSKKLLLSDSGFYLCAWSVGIGRSQKQYFGAGTRLSVL.

A few counts support this clonotype. This chain joins TRBV7-9 and TRBJ1-1; D perhaps matches TRBD1 (5 bases). Germline-derived CDR1 and CDR2 are SEHNR and FQNEAQ (reference sequence). V lost 0 bases, J lost 3 bases, and 11 bases lay in between. The CDR3 is 15 amino acids. CDR3 nucleotides: TGTGCCAGCAGCTTAGCGCAGGGAGTGTACACTGAAGCTTTCTTT. Amino acid sequence: CASSLAQGVYTEAFF.

This clonotype was counted between two and nine times. The rearrangement links TRBV27 to TRBJ2-7; D remains ambiguous. Germline-derived CDR1 and CDR2 are MNHEY and SMNVEV (reference sequence). CDR3 length: 15 amino acids. V was clipped by 4 bases and J by 2 bases, with 15 bases between them. The CDR3 is CASSYNGGATYEQYF. The CDR3 coding sequence is TGTGCCAGCAGTTACAATGGCGGAGCCACCTACGAGCAGTACTTC.

This sequence joins TRBV3-1 and TRBJ1-3; tentative D call: TRBD1 (6 bases). Looked up from germline, CDR1 is LGHDT and CDR2 is YNNKEL (reference sequence). Between the trimmed V and J ends, which lost 3 bases and 2 bases, there was a span of 20 bases. The CDR3 length is 18 residues. CDR3 in DNA: TGTGCCAGCAGCCAGGAACCCTTGTACAGGGTGGCTGGAAACACCATATATTTT. This sequence encodes CASSQEPLYRVAGNTIYF. The full variable domain, completed using reference TRBV3-1 and TRBJ1-3, is DTAVSQTPKYLVTQMGNDKSIKCEQNLGHDTMYWYKQDSKKFLKIMFSYNNKELIINETVPNRFSPKSPDKAHLNLHINSLELGDSAVYFCASSQEPLYRVAGNTIYFGEGSWLTVV.

With regard to this clonotype: This may arise from a read error, as a much more abundant clone is one base away. This chain connects TRBV29-1 to TRBJ1-1; D unclear. CDR1 SQVTM and CDR2 ANQGSEA come from the germline V gene. V was pared by 5 bases and J by 4 bases, with 8 bases between. The CDR3 loop spans 11 amino acids. This CDR3 is CSVMGCTEAFF. DNA of the CDR3: TGCAGCGTTATGGGGTGCACTGAAGCTTTCTTT.

The genes are TRBV7-2 and TRBJ2-5; TRBD1 or TRBD2 may be the D gene (5 bases each). This CDR3 comprises 17 residues. V was trimmed by 0 bases and J by 5 bases, leaving 19 bases between them. CDR1 is SGHTA, CDR2 FQGNSA, per germline. The CDR3 DNA reads as TGTGCCAGCAGCTTAGCTCCGGGGCACAACCCGGGCGAGACCCAGTACTTC. Its protein is CASSLAPGHNPGETQYF.

The chain combines TRBV6-2 or TRBV6-3 with TRBJ2-1; D is unclear. Germline V CDR1 and CDR2: MNHEY, SVGEGT. The CDR3 contains 15 residues. Trimming took 6 bases from V and 0 from J, leaving 12 bases between them. In nucleotides, the CDR3 is TGTGCCAGCAGGACACTTAAAAGCTCCTACAATGAGCAGTTCTTC. It encodes CASRTLKSSYNEQFF.

This clonotype was recorded many times. V is TRBV29-1 and J is TRBJ2-1, with TRBD2 matching 10 bases. V lost 4 bases to trimming and J lost 1 base; unmatched junction nucleotides: 7. The CDR3 contains 16 residues. Germline loops: CDR1 SQVTM, CDR2 ANQGSEA. As DNA, the CDR3 is TGCAGCGTTGGGGCTCGACTAGCGGGTTCCTACAATGAGCAGTTCTTC. Translated, it gives CSVGARLAGSYNEQFF.

The chain carries TRBV10-2 and TRBJ2-3, with 9 bases lining up with TRBD2. Germline CDR1 WSHSY, CDR2 SAAADI. The CDR3 has 16 residues. The trim removed 4 bases at V and 3 bases at J, leaving 8 bases unmatched. CDR3 nucleotide sequence: TGCGCCAGCAGTGGTGATAGCGGGGGTCGGACAGATACGCAGTATTTT. It translates to CASSGDSGGRTDTQYF.

V is TRBV19 and J is TRBJ2-5; possibly TRBD1 or TRBD2 for D (5 bases each). Trimming left V 1 base short and J 2 bases short, with 17 bases between. The CDR3 extends over 17 amino acids. Germline V CDR1 and CDR2: LNHDA, SQIVND (reference sequence). CDR3 nucleotide sequence: TGTGCCAGTAGTATAGTTGAGGGGCCTCCCTTACAAGAGACCCAGTACTTC. Its protein is CASSIVEGPPLQETQYF.

This clonotype was seen repeatedly, ten times or more. This chain joins TRBV7-6 and TRBJ2-7; TRBD2 matches 8 bases. There are 14 residues in the CDR3. V shed 4 bases, J shed 6 bases, and the junction held 8 bases outside the gene matches. The germline V gene encodes CDR1 SGHVS and CDR2 FNYEAQ. The CDR3 DNA follows: TGTGCCAGCAGCTCGCTACTCCTAGCGGGCGAGCAGTACTTC. Protein product: CASSSLLLAGEQYF.

The chain is built from TRBV12-5 and TRBJ2-7; weak D call: TRBD2 (6 bases). Germline CDR1 LGHNT, CDR2 FRNRAP. The V gene lost 6 bases and the J gene lost 1 base, with 10 bases spanning the gap. The CDR3 covers 13 residues. The CDR3 nucleotides are TGTGCTAGTGGACAGGCGGGGTCCTACGAGCAGTACTTC. Translated, it gives CASGQAGSYEQYF. The whole variable domain, remainder taken from reference TRBV12-5 and TRBJ2-7, is DARVTQTPRHKVTEMGQEVTMRCQPILGHNTVFWYRQTMMQGLELLAYFRNRAPLDDSGMPKDRFSAEMPDATLATLKIQPSEPRDSAVYFCASGQAGSYEQYFGPGTRLTVT.